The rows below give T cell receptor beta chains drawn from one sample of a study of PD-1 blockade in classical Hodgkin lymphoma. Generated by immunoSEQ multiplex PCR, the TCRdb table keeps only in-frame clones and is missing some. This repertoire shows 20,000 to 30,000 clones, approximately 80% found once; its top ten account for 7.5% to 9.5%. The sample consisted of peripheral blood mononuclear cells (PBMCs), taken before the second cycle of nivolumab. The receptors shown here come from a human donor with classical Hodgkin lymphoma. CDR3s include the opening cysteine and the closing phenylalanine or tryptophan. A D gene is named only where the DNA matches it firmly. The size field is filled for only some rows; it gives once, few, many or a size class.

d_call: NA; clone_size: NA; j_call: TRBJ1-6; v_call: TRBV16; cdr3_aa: CASSQSTGKDSPLHF; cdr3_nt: TGTGCCAGCAGCCAATCCACAGGGAAAGATTCACCCCTCCACTTT
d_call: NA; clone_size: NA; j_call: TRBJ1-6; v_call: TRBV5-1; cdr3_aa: CASSVDSYNSPLHF; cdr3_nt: TGCGCCAGCAGTGTAGACTCCTATAATTCACCCCTCCACTTT
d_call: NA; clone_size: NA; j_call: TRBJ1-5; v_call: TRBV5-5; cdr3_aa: CASSLGGGNQPQHF; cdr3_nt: TGTGCCAGCAGCTTGGGTGGAGGGAATCAGCCCCAGCATTTT
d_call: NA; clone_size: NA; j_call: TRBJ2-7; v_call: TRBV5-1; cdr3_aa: CASSLSPDTYEQYF; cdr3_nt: TGCGCCAGCAGCTTGTCGCCCGACACCTACGAGCAGTACTTC
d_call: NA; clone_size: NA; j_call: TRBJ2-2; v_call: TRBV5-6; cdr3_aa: CASSLAELDNTGELFF; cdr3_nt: TGTGCCAGCAGCCTGGCAGAACTAGACAACACCGGGGAGCTGTTTTTT
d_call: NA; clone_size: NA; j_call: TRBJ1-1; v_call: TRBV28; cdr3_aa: CASSFLGVNTEAFF; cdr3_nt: TGTGCCAGCAGTTTTCTGGGGGTGAACACTGAAGCTTTCTTT
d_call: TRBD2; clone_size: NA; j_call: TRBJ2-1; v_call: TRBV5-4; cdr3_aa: CASSLGAGGSIYNEQFF; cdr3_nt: TGTGCCAGCAGCTTGGGGGCGGGGGGCTCTATTTACAATGAGCAGTTCTTC
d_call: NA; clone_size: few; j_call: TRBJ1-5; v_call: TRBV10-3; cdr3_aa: CAISEARVDNQPQHF; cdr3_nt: TGTGCCATCAGTGAGGCCAGGGTAGACAATCAGCCCCAGCATTTT
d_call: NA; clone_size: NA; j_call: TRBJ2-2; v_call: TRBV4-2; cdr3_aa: CASSPQGTNTGELFF; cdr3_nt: TGTGCCAGCAGCCCACAAGGTACTAACACCGGGGAGCTGTTTTTT
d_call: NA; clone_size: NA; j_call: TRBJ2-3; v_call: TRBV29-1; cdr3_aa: CSVTESSTDTQYF; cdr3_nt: TGCAGCGTCACAGAGTCTAGCACAGATACGCAGTATTTT
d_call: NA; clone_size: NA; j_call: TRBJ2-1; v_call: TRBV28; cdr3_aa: CASTPGNPFGNEQFF; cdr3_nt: TGTGCCAGCACCCCCGGCAACCCGTTTGGGAATGAGCAGTTCTTC
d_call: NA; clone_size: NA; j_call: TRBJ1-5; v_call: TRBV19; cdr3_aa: CASSIVSAMVLNQPQHF; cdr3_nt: TGTGCCAGTAGTATAGTTTCCGCCATGGTTCTCAATCAGCCCCAGCATTTT
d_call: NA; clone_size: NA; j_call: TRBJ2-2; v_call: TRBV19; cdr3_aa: CASSIGATANTGELFF; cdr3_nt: TGTGCCAGTAGTATTGGGGCCACTGCGAACACCGGGGAGCTGTTTTTT
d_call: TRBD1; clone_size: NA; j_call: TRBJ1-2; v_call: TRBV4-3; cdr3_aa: CASSRLTGAAGYTF; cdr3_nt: TGCGCCAGCAGCCGCTTGACAGGGGCGGCTGGCTACACCTTC
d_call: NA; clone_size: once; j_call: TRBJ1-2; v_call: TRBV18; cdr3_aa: CASSPDIYGYTF; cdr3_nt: TGTGCCAGCTCACCGGACATTTATGGCTACACCTTC
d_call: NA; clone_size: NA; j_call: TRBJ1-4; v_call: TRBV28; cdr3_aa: CASSLGGATNEKLFF; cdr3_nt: TGTGCCAGCAGTCTAGGGGGGGCAACTAATGAAAAACTGTTTTTT
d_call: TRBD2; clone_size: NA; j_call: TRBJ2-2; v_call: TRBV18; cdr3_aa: CASSLPGTSGATGELFF; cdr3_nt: TGTGCCAGCTCACTTCCGGGGACTAGCGGGGCCACCGGGGAGCTGTTTTTT
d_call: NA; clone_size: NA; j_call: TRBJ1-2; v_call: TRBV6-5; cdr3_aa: CASSYETGTGYTF; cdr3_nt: TGTGCCAGCAGTTACGAAACCGGGACAGGCTACACCTTC
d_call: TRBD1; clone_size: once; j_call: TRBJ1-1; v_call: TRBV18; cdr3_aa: CASSPRTGNTEAFF; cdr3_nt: TGTGCCAGCTCACCAAGGACAGGTAACACTGAAGCTTTCTTT
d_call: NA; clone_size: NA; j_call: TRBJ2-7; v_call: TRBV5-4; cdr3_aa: CASSELGEQYF; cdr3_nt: TGTGCCAGCAGTGAACTGGGAGAACAGTACTTC
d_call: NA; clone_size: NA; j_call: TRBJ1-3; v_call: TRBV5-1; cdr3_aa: CASSLNQAPGNTIYF; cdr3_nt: TGCGCCAGCAGCTTGAACCAGGCCCCTGGAAACACCATATATTTT
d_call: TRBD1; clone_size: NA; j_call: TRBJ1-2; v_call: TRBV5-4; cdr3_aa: CASSLIGGDGYTF; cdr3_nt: TGTGCCAGCAGCTTGATAGGGGGCGATGGCTACACCTTC
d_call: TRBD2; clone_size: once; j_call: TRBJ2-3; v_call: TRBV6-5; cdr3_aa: CASSLTSGSMDTQYF; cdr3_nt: TGTGCCAGCAGCCTGACTAGCGGGTCGATGGATACGCAGTATTTT
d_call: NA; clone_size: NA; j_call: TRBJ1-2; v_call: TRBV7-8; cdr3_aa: CASSLGQGWPYGYTF; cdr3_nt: TGTGCCAGCAGCTTAGGCCAGGGGTGGCCCTATGGCTACACCTTC
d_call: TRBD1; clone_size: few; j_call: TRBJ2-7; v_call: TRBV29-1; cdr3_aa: CSVTDRGGNEQYF; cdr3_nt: TGCAGCGTTACAGACAGGGGCGGCAACGAGCAGTACTTC
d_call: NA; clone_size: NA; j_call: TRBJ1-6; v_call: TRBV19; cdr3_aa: CASSILGTGENNSPLHF; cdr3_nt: TGTGCCAGTAGTATTTTGGGGACGGGGGAAAACAATTCACCCCTCCACTTT
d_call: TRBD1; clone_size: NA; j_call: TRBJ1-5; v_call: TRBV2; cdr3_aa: CASEEGAGQPQHF; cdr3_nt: TGTGCCAGCGAAGAGGGGGCAGGTCAGCCCCAGCATTTT
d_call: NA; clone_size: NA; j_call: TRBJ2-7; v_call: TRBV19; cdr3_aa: CASSIGYEQYF; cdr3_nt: TGTGCCAGTAGTATTGGGTACGAGCAGTACTTC
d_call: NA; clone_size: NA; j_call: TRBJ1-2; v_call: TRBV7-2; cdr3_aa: CASSLAEGAGGYTF; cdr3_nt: TGTGCCAGCAGCTTAGCGGAAGGGGCGGGGGGCTACACCTTC
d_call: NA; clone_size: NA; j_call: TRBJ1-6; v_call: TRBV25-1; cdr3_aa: CASSLGIWSPLHF; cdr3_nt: TGTGCCAGCAGTTTGGGGATTTGGTCACCCCTCCACTTT
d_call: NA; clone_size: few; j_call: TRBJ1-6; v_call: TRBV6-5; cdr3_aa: CASTYTGYNSPLHF; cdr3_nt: TGTGCCAGCACCTACACAGGGTATAATTCACCCCTCCACTTT
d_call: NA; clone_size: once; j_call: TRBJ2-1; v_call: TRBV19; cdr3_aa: CASSAQGLNEQFF; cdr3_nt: TGTGCCAGTAGTGCTCAGGGGTTAAATGAGCAGTTCTTC
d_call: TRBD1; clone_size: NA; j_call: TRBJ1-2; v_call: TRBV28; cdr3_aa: CASSPGQRYGYTF; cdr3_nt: TGTGCCAGCAGTCCGGGACAGCGGTATGGCTACACCTTC
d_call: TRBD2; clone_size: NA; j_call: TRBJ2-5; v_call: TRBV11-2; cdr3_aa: CASSPVSGGVQETQYF; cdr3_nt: TGTGCCAGCAGCCCCGTTAGCGGGGGGGTCCAAGAGACCCAGTACTTC
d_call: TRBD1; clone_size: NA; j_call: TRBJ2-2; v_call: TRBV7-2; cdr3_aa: CASKPGQGGTGELFF; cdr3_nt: TGTGCCAGCAAACCGGGACAGGGGGGCACCGGGGAGCTGTTTTTT
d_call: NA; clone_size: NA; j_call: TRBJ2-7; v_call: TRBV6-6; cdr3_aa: CASSYSGSDYEQYF; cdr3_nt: TGTGCCAGCAGTTATTCAGGGTCCGACTACGAGCAGTACTTC
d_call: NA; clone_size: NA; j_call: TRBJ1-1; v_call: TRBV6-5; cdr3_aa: CASGLGHLNTEAFF; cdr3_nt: TGTGCCAGCGGTTTGGGACACTTGAACACTGAAGCTTTCTTT
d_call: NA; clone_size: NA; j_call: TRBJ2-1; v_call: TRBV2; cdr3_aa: CASMNSFPADEQFF; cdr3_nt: TGTGCCAGCATGAATAGTTTCCCGGCCGATGAGCAGTTCTTC
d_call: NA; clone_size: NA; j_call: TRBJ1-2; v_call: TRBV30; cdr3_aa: CAWRDPLRDNYGYTF; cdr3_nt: TGTGCCTGGAGAGACCCTCTTAGGGACAACTATGGCTACACCTTC
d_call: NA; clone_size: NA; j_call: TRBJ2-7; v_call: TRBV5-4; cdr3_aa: CASSLDPGEGQYF; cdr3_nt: TGTGCCAGCAGCTTGGACCCAGGGGAGGGGCAGTACTTC
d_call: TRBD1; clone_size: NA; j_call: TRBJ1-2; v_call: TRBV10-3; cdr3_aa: CAISDPRTGLRANYGYTF; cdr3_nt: TGTGCCATCAGTGACCCTCGGACAGGGCTCAGAGCTAACTATGGCTACACCTTC
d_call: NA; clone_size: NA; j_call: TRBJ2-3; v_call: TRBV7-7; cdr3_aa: CASSLGYTDTQYF; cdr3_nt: TGTGCTAGCAGCTTGGGCTACACAGATACGCAGTATTTT
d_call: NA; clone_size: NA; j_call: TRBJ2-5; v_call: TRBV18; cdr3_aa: CASSPLSGQQETQYF; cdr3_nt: TGTGCCAGCTCGCCCCTAAGCGGACAGCAAGAGACCCAGTACTTC
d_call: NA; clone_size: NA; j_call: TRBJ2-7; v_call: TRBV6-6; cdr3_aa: CASSYSRDRRYEQYF; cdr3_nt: TGTGCCAGCAGTTACTCCCGGGACCGGCGCTACGAGCAGTACTTC
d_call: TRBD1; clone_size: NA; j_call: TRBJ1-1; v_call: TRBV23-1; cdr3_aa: CASSQDRVLSPEAFF; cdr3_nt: TGCGCCAGCAGTCAGGACAGGGTCTTGTCTCCTGAAGCTTTCTTT
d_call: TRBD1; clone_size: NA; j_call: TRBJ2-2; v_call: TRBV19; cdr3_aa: CASKGQSAGELFF; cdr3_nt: TGTGCCAGTAAGGGACAGTCCGCCGGGGAGCTGTTTTTT
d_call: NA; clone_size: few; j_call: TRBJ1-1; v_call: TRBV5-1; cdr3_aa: CASSPLGINTEAFF; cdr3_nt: TGCGCCAGCAGCCCGTTGGGGATAAACACTGAAGCTTTCTTT
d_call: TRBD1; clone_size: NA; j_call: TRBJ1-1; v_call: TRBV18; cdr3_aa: CASSPFGTENTEAFF; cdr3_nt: TGTGCCAGCTCACCCTTTGGGACAGAGAACACTGAAGCTTTCTTT